This T cell receptor beta chain was recorded in a study of cytomegalovirus exposure and HLA in healthy donors. Study-wide results and limits: Later analysis identified several of the most significant clusters that appeared linked to common viral pathogens. In a later analysis, TCR beta V- and J-gene trimming was associated with a missense DCLRE1C variant. The study labeled fewer than 200 TCR beta chains cytomegalovirus-associated. According to a later analysis, donors in an Asian-associated ancestry cluster reportedly had fewer N-insertions than the approximately 620-donor mean.

With respect to this clone: As yet, its antigen is unknown.

With 4 bases removed from V and 0 bases from J, the gap between germline ends came to 22 bases. Germline assignment: CDR1 SGHRS and CDR2 YFSETQ. CDR3 size: 18 residues. The study ran its PCR with 60 Vbeta and 13 Jbeta primers. Profiling relied on immunoSEQ multiplex PCR, and the TCRdb table lists in-frame clones only, not all of them. The top ten clones hold approximately 0.8% of a sample with approximately 190,000 clones, 82% of them seen once. The sample comprised PBMCs. The chain employs TRBV5-1 and TRBJ1-1; tentatively, D is TRBD1 (6 bases). This receptor was taken from a woman aged 18-30 years in good health and CMV-seronegative. In nucleotides, the CDR3 is TGCGCCAGCAGCGGGATGAACAGGGTAGGGGCTATGAACACTGAAGCTTTCTTT. It is translated as CASSGMNRVGAMNTEAFF. Based on the CDR3 plus reference TRBV5-1 and TRBJ1-1, the full variable domain is KAGVTQTPRYLIKTRGQQVTLSCSPISGHRSVSWYQQTPGQGLQFLFEYFSETQRNKGNFPGRFSGRQFSNSRSEMNVSTLELGDSALYLCASSGMNRVGAMNTEAFFGQGTRLTVV.